A selection of T cell receptor beta chains follows, all from one sample in a study of T cell responses to AZD1222 COVID-19 vaccine. Produced via immunoSEQ multiplex PCR; TCRdb's table is partial and in-frame only. The sample comprises 140,000 to 150,000 clones, around 86% of which are singletons, and around 4.1% rests with the top ten. The sequencing used peripheral blood, collected on day 0 of MenACWY control vaccination. Receptor source: an adult in good health. Both conserved end residues are part of each CDR3. The order of the fields is V gene, clone size, J gene, D gene, CDR3 DNA, CDR3 protein. A D gene is named only where the DNA matches it firmly. The listing skips clone size in some rows; elsewhere it reads once, few, many or a size class.

TRBV13	-	TRBJ2-7	-	TGTGCCAGCAGCAGGGGACATACTTCCCGCGAGCAGTACTTC	CASSRGHTSREQYF
TRBV18	-	TRBJ1-1	TRBD1	TGTGCCAGCATCCAGACAGGGGGTATCCTCATGAACACTGAAGCTTTCTTT	CASIQTGGILMNTEAFF
TRBV6-5	-	TRBJ1-6	TRBD1	TGTGCCAGCAGGACAGGGCCCGATAGCTCACCCCTCCACTTT	CASRTGPDSSPLHF
TRBV7-9	-	TRBJ2-1	-	TGTGCCAGCAGCTTCGCAGGGGCGGGGATTTACAATGAGCAGTTCTTC	CASSFAGAGIYNEQFF
TRBV28	-	TRBJ2-7	TRBD1	TGTGCCAGCCTCCGGACAGGGGTGCCTTACGAGCAGTACTTC	CASLRTGVPYEQYF
TRBV10-1	-	TRBJ1-2	-	TGCGCCAGCAGCGATAGAAGGAACTATGGCTACACCTTC	CASSDRRNYGYTF
TRBV27	-	TRBJ1-2	TRBD1	TGTGCCAGCAGTGGATCTCAGGGGGCGTATGGCTACACCTTC	CASSGSQGAYGYTF
TRBV7-6	-	TRBJ1-2	-	TGTGCCAGCAGCCCACAGGGCAACTATGGCTACACCTTC	CASSPQGNYGYTF
TRBV4-2	-	TRBJ2-2	-	TGTGCCAGCGGGGACTCTTCGAACACCGGGGAGCTGTTTTTT	CASGDSSNTGELFF
TRBV7-9	-	TRBJ1-1	TRBD1	TGTGCCAGCACTCTATTCGACAGGGTGACTGAAGCTTTCTTT	CASTLFDRVTEAFF
TRBV28	once	TRBJ1-1	TRBD1	TGTGCCAGCAGTCCACAGGGGTTGAACACTGAAGCTTTCTTT	CASSPQGLNTEAFF
TRBV7-9	-	TRBJ1-2	-	TGTGCCAGCAGCCGGGATCGGACAGCCTTAAACTATGGCTACACCTTC	CASSRDRTALNYGYTF
TRBV5-5	few	TRBJ1-6	-	TGTGCCAGCAGCCCGGGGGTGAGTAATTCACCCCTCCACTTT	CASSPGVSNSPLHF
TRBV28	many	TRBJ2-3	-	TGTGCCAGCACCCCACTCGTAAGAGTGGTGGATACGCAGTATTTT	CASTPLVRVVDTQYF
TRBV7-8	-	TRBJ1-2	-	TGTGCCAGCAGCTTGACGGGCGGGGAGCCCCACACTTTCTATGGCTACACCTTC	CASSLTGGEPHTFYGYTF
TRBV6-5	once	TRBJ1-2	-	TGTGCCAGCAGTTACTCAATCACGACAGGTGAAGGCTACACCTTC	CASSYSITTGEGYTF